Presented here are 23 T cell receptor beta chains from one specimen sequenced in a study of CD4 T cells in relation to SARS-CoV-2 and coronaviruses (TCRdb year 2021). The library was obtained by the immunoSEQ multiplex PCR assay. This immuneACCESS table, as held by TCRdb, lists in-frame sequences with V and J called but not all clones. Of the missing ones, under half trace to an unresolved V gene in checked studies; the others have no known cause. In all, the sample holds 22,000 or so clones, and just over 65% of those were seen once. The ten largest clones take up around 20% of the sample. No antigen is known for these receptors. CD4+ T cells from unexposed donors were collected before the COVID-19 pandemic (2011-2018). After around 10 days of culture, CD4+ T cells were isolated with the EasySep CD4+ T cell isolation kit. Sequencing was performed on CD4+ T cells from PBMCs, cultured in vitro. Every receptor here comes from a human donor in good health.

This clone has only a few counts. The chain joins TRBV23-1 to TRBJ1-6; D ambiguous. TRBV23-1 is reported as an ORF; its role is uncertain. This CDR3 comprises 16 residues. V lost 4 bases to trimming and J lost 10 bases, with 20 bases between them. The DNA of the CDR3 is TGCGCCAGCAGTCTCGCGCGGATATTTAAAAGCTCACCCCTCCACTTT. Amino acids: CASSLARIFKSSPLHF.

The chain couples TRBV5-1 to TRBJ2-1; 11 nucleotides line up with TRBD2. The CDR3 runs to 15 residues. Germline V gene sequence: CDR1 SGHRS, CDR2 YFSETQ. V trimming: 4 bases; J trimming: 6 bases; junction bases outside the gene matches: 6. CDR3 amino acids: CASSPTGTSGNEQFF. CDR3 DNA sequence: TGCGCCAGCAGCCCCACGGGGACTAGCGGCAATGAGCAGTTCTTC.

The rearrangement joins TRBV15 to TRBJ2-7, with 12 bases that match TRBD1. CDR3 size: 16 residues. CDR1 is LNHNV and CDR2 is YYDKDF in the germline V gene (reference sequence). V lost 4 bases, J lost 5 bases, and 9 bases stayed unmatched. As DNA, the CDR3 is TGTGCCACCAGCAAGGGGGGGACAGGGGGCCTGGACGAGCAGTACTTC. Translating it yields CATSKGGTGGLDEQYF.

The chain carries TRBV19 and TRBJ1-2; TRBD1 matches 8 bases. Germline assignment: CDR1 LNHDA and CDR2 SQIVND (reference sequence). The V and J ends lost 2 bases and 8 bases, in that order; junction bases with no gene match: 10. The CDR3 is made up of 15 amino acids. CDR3 DNA: TGTGCCAGTAGTATAAAAGAGACAGGGGTCGCGGGCTACACCTTC. As protein: CASSIKETGVAGYTF.

J is TRBJ1-3 and V is TRBV9, with D possibly being TRBD1 (5 bases). Trimming left V 0 bases short and J 2 bases short, with 9 bases between. This CDR3 spans 15 amino acids. CDR1 is SGDLS and CDR2 is YYNGEE in the germline V gene. The CDR3 DNA follows: TGTGCCAGCAGCGTAGATGGGACGACTGGAAACACCATATATTTT. Translated: CASSVDGTTGNTIYF.

This chain connects TRBV5-1 to TRBJ2-6; TRBD2 is a possible D gene (7 bases). Germline CDR1 and CDR2: SGHRS and YFSETQ. V was cut by 4 bases and J by 0 bases, with 17 bases left in between. CDR3 length: 18 residues. In nucleotides, the CDR3 is TGCGCCAGCAGCCCCGGCGACGGGGGGCTCTCTGGGGCCAACGTCCTGACTTTC. It encodes CASSPGDGGLSGANVLTF.

This chain connects TRBV6-5 to TRBJ1-2; TRBD1 might be the D (6 bases). The CDR3 is 15 amino acids. Trimming stripped 2 bases from V and 4 bases from J, with 14 bases between. Germline V lookup: CDR1 MNHEY, CDR2 SVGAGI. CDR3 protein: CASSYVKGGTYGYTF. Here the CDR3 DNA reads TGTGCCAGCAGTTACGTGAAAGGGGGGACCTATGGCTACACCTTC.

This clone was counted only a few times. This chain joins TRBV9 and TRBJ2-7; perhaps TRBD1 as D (6 bases). CDR1 is SGDLS and CDR2 is YYNGEE in the germline V gene. This CDR3 contains 15 residues. V was trimmed by 0 bases and J by 0 bases, leaving 10 bases between them. The CDR3: CASSVGDTSSYEQYF. CDR3 nucleotide sequence: TGTGCCAGCAGCGTAGGGGACACCAGCTCCTACGAGCAGTACTTC.

In its sample, this clone was seen a few times. The chain carries TRBV27 and TRBJ1-1; the D gene is possibly TRBD1 (5 bases). CDR1 and CDR2 from the germline V gene are MNHEY and SMNVEV (reference sequence). The CDR3 has 13 amino acids. The V end was cut by 3 bases, the J end by 3 bases, with 8 bases between. The CDR3 DNA follows: TGTGCCAGCAGTTTTTTGGGGGACACTGAAGCTTTCTTT. Translating gives CASSFLGDTEAFF.

The gene calls are TRBV5-4 and TRBJ1-5, with D unclear. Trimming removed 0 bases at V and 1 base at J, with 5 bases between. There are 14 residues in the CDR3. Germline loops: CDR1 SGHNT, CDR2 YYREEE (reference sequence). The CDR3 DNA reads as TGTGCCAGCAGCTTGGATGGCAGCAATCAGCCCCAGCATTTT. This encodes CASSLDGSNQPQHF.

Turning to this clone: A read error may produce the germline difference seen at one junction end. The chain couples TRBV20-1 to TRBJ2-7, with D perhaps matching TRBD1 or TRBD2 (5 bases each). The CDR3 is 16 residues long. Germline CDR1 reads DFQATT; CDR2 reads SNEGSKA (reference sequence). DNA of the CDR3: TGCAGTGCTAGTCCCCCAGGGCCCAAACTAGACTACGAGCAGTATTTC. Its translation is CSASPPGPKLDYEQYF.

The CDR3, as DNA: TGTGCCTGGTGGCGGTTACGGACGGGCACCTTC. As protein: CAWWRLRTGTF. The chain has TRBV30 and TRBJ1-2; D not resolved. CDR1 is GTSNPN, CDR2 SVGIG, per germline (reference sequence). Trimming removed 5 bases at V and 13 bases at J, with 17 bases between. The CDR3 contains 11 residues.

V is TRBV30 and J is TRBJ1-5; D gene ambiguous. V dropped 0 bases and J dropped 9 bases, with 15 bases sitting between them. CDR1 is GTSNPN and CDR2 is SVGIG in the germline V gene (reference sequence). The CDR3 has 14 amino acids. Written as DNA, the CDR3 is TGTGCCTGGAGTGTAGGTGAGGGCCCGAGGCCCCAGCATTTT. The encoded protein is CAWSVGEGPRPQHF.

The chain combines TRBV7-2 with TRBJ1-2, with 12 bases that match TRBD1. Germline values: CDR1 SGHTA, CDR2 FQGNSA. The CDR3 is made up of 19 amino acids. V lost 1 base, J lost 2 bases, and 11 bases stayed unmatched. This chain's CDR3 is CASSLVSGTGGSLNYGYTF. The CDR3 nucleotides read TGTGCCAGCAGCTTAGTATCCGGGACAGGGGGCTCCCTAAACTATGGCTACACCTTC.

This sequence joins TRBV7-3 and TRBJ1-1, with 7 bases lining up with TRBD1. The CDR3 has 13 amino acids. Germline V CDR1 and CDR2: SGHTA, FQGTGA. V lost 5 bases to trimming and J lost 5 bases; unmatched junction nucleotides: 5. The DNA of the CDR3 is TGTGCCAGCAGCGCGCAGGGGGGGACTGAAGCTTTCTTT. Translating gives CASSAQGGTEAFF.

In the case of this clone: The junction shows a germline mismatch at one end, possibly a read error. This chain links TRBV7-7 with TRBJ2-7, with 8 bases identical to TRBD2. The CDR3 is made up of 13 amino acids. Germline CDR1 reads SSHAT; CDR2 reads FNYEAQ (reference sequence). The CDR3 reads CASSLRGGTEQYF. CDR3 bases: TGTGCTAGCAGCCTACGGGGGGGAACCGAGCAGTACTTC.

This chain links TRBV2 with TRBJ2-7; perhaps TRBD1 as D (7 bases). Germline-derived CDR1 and CDR2 are SNHLY and FYNNEI. The CDR3 covers 14 residues. V was cut by 5 bases and J by 3 bases, with 14 bases left in between. This chain's CDR3 is CASSKQGGGYEQYF. The DNA of the CDR3 is TGTGCCAGCAGTAAGCAGGGGGGAGGCTACGAGCAGTACTTC.

This clone was seen just once. CDR3 region: CASRANEQFF. The CDR3 DNA reads as TGCGCCAGCAGGGCGAATGAGCAGTTCTTC. The J gene is TRBJ2-1, the V gene TRBV10-1, with D unresolved. Germline V gene sequence: CDR1 WNHNN, CDR2 SYGVQD (reference sequence). This CDR3 is built from 10 residues. The V gene lost 6 bases and the J gene lost 7 bases, with 4 bases spanning the gap.

The chain links TRBV7-2 to TRBJ2-7; 9 nucleotides agree with TRBD1. V gave up 5 bases and J gave up 7 bases; unmatched junction bases: 9. Germline lookup yields CDR1 SGHTA and CDR2 FQGNSA. This CDR3 is 14 amino acids long. The chain's CDR3 is CASSLGQGPGEQYF. The CDR3 DNA follows: TGTGCCAGCAGCCTTGGACAGGGGCCGGGGGAGCAGTACTTC.

The V call is TRBV19, the J call TRBJ1-2; no clear D. The CDR3 sequence is 14 residues long. V lost 3 bases and J lost 6, with 14 bases in between. Per germline, CDR1 LNHDA and CDR2 SQIVND (reference sequence). CDR3 sequence reads: CASSIPGLRHGYTF. CDR3 bases: TGTGCCAGTAGTATTCCGGGCCTGCGACATGGCTACACCTTC.

The J gene is TRBJ2-1, the V gene TRBV3-1 (or the pseudogene TRBV3-2); 9 bases are a match to TRBD2. Looked up from germline, CDR1 is LGHDT and CDR2 is YNNKEL (reference sequence). This CDR3 contains 15 residues. J gave up 9 bases and V 0 bases, and 6 bases lay outside the gene matches. The CDR3 loop is CASSQDPGGRGEQFF. CDR3 nucleotides: TGTGCCAGCAGCCAAGATCCTGGCGGGAGGGGTGAGCAGTTCTTC.

The chain recombines TRBV9 with TRBJ2-7, with 9 nucleotides matching TRBD2. Germline V gene data show CDR1 as SGDLS and CDR2 as YYNGEE. CDR3 length equals 17 residues. After removal of 4 bases from V and 4 bases from J, the junction contained 15 bases not matched to a gene. The CDR3 here is CASSPRGGVAGDYEQYF. Here the CDR3 DNA reads TGTGCCAGCAGCCCCCGGGGGGGGGTAGCGGGGGATTACGAGCAGTACTTC.

V is TRBV19 and J is TRBJ2-1, with 11 positions matching TRBD1. The ends lost 0 bases at V and 5 bases at J; junction bases unmatched: 6. The germline V gene has CDR1 LNHDA and CDR2 SQIVND (reference sequence). The CDR3 spans 17 residues. The CDR3 DNA reads as TGTGCCAGTAGTATAGATCTTTGGGACAGGGGGGACAATGAGCAGTTCTTC. Its protein product is CASSIDLWDRGDNEQFF. The variable domain in full, completed from reference TRBV19 and TRBJ2-1, reads DGGITQSPKYLFRKEGQNVTLSCEQNLNHDAMYWYRQDPGQGLRLIYYSQIVNDFQKGDIAEGYSVSREKKESFPLTVTSAQKNPTAFYLCASSIDLWDRGDNEQFFGPGTRLTVL.